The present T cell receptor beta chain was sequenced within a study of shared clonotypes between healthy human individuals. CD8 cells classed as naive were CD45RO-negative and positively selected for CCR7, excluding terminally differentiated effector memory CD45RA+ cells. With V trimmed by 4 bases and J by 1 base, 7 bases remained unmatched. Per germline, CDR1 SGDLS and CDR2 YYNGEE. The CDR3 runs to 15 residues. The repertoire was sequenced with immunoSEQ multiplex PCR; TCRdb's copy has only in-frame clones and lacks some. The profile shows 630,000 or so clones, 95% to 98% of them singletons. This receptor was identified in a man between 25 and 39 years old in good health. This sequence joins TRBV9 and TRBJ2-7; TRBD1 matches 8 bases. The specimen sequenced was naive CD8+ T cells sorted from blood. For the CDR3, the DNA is TGTGCCAGCAGCTTCAGACAGGGGCTATCCTACGAGCAGTACTTC. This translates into CASSFRQGLSYEQYF. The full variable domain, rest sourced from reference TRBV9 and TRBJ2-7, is DSGVTQTPKHLITATGQRVTLRCSPRSGDLSVYWYQQSLDQGLQFLIQYYNGEERAKGNILERFSAQQFPDLHSELNLSSLELGDSALYFCASSFRQGLSYEQYFGPGTRLTVT.